A single sample is the source of the 15 T cell receptor beta chains below, sequenced in a study of T cell responses to AZD1222 COVID-19 vaccine. This table comes from immunoSEQ multiplex PCR, and its TCRdb copy is limited to in-frame clones, with some not included. The repertoire holds 150,000 or so clones, with roughly 92% as singletons. This material consisted of peripheral blood, taken on day 0 of AZD1222 vaccination. The receptors were sampled from an adult in good health.

The rearrangement uses TRBV2 and TRBJ2-3; no definite D call. Deletions cut 6 bases from V and 3 bases from J, with 4 bases between. The CDR3 sequence is 11 residues long. Germline CDR1 and CDR2: SNHLY and FYNNEI. CDR3 in DNA: TGTGCCAGCAGAGAGACAGATACGCAGTATTTT. It codes for CASRETDTQYF.

The chain joins TRBV5-1 to TRBJ2-2; perhaps TRBD2 as D (6 bases). Trimming removed 3 bases at V and 4 bases at J, with 10 bases between. This CDR3 contains 14 residues. In germline, CDR1 is SGHRS, CDR2 YFSETQ. CDR3 nucleotide sequence: TGCGCCAGCAGCTGGGCCGGGGGCACCGGGGAGCTGTTTTTT. It specifies CASSWAGGTGELFF.

The genes are TRBV19 and TRBJ2-7; possibly TRBD1 or TRBD2 for D (6 bases each). The CDR3 covers 15 residues. Trimming pared 7 bases from V and 1 base from J, leaving 17 bases between. Per germline, CDR1 LNHDA and CDR2 SQIVND (reference sequence). The CDR3 here is CASTLGRGLSYEQYF. CDR3 DNA sequence: TGTGCCAGTACCCTAGGCAGGGGACTTTCCTACGAGCAGTACTTC.

In its sample, this clone was seen once. The V gene is TRBV5-5, the J gene TRBJ1-4; 10 bases fit TRBD1. V lost 4 bases, J lost 5 bases, and 2 bases stayed unmatched. The CDR3 totals 14 residues. The V gene's germline CDR1 is SGHKS and CDR2 YYEKEE (reference sequence). CDR3 amino acids: CASSLDRGNEKLFF. The CDR3 region has the DNA TGTGCCAGCAGCCTGGACAGGGGGAATGAAAAACTGTTTTTT.

The chain carries TRBV10-3 and TRBJ1-6, with 7 bases fitting TRBD1. The germline CDR1 and CDR2 sequences are ENHRY and SYGVKD. The CDR3 has 14 amino acids. The ends lost 2 bases at V and 6 bases at J; junction bases unmatched: 1. The CDR3 reads CAISEGQVNSPLHF. CDR3 coding DNA: TGTGCCATCAGTGAGGGACAGGTTAATTCACCCCTCCACTTT.

The J gene is TRBJ2-5, the V gene TRBV7-7; 7 bases line up with TRBD1. V lost 3 bases, J lost 2 bases, and 6 bases stayed unmatched. Germline-derived CDR1 and CDR2 are SSHAT and FNYEAQ (reference sequence). The CDR3 has 15 residues. The CDR3 DNA follows: TGTGCCAGCAGCTTGGGGACAGCAGGGCAAGAGACCCAGTACTTC. It is translated as CASSLGTAGQETQYF.

The rearrangement links TRBV5-1 to TRBJ2-7, with D unclear. Germline V gives CDR1 SGHRS, CDR2 YFSETQ. CDR3 length: 13 residues. V was clipped by 2 bases and J by 3 bases, with 9 bases between them. The CDR3, as DNA: TGCGCCAGCAGCTTTACAGAGCGCTACGAGCAGTACTTC. This translates into CASSFTERYEQYF.

The V and J genes are TRBV18 and TRBJ2-7; the match to TRBD2 covers 9 bases. Trimming cost V 3 bases and J 6 bases; bases outside gene matches: 18. This CDR3 comprises 18 residues. CDR1 and CDR2 (germline): KGHSH, LQKENI. The CDR3 DNA sequence: TGTGCCAGCTCACCTATCGAAGGACTACCAGCGGGAGGAGTCGAGCAGTACTTC. Protein sequence: CASSPIEGLPAGGVEQYF.

The rearrangement links TRBV9 to TRBJ1-1; D ambiguous. Trimming took off 0 bases at V and 1 base at J, with 4 bases between the two ends. The germline V gene encodes CDR1 SGDLS and CDR2 YYNGEE. This CDR3 region has 13 residues. The chain's CDR3 is CASSVGANTEAFF. The CDR3 coding sequence is TGTGCCAGCAGCGTAGGCGCGAACACTGAAGCTTTCTTT. Full variable domain (remainder filled in from reference TRBV9 and TRBJ1-1): DSGVTQTPKHLITATGQRVTLRCSPRSGDLSVYWYQQSLDQGLQFLIQYYNGEERAKGNILERFSAQQFPDLHSELNLSSLELGDSALYFCASSVGANTEAFFGQGTRLTVV.

The chain has TRBV6-5 and TRBJ1-4, with unresolved D. The CDR3 is made up of 16 amino acids. From germline, CDR1 is MNHEY and CDR2 SVGAGI. Trimming took off 1 base at V and 6 bases at J, with 15 bases between the two ends. The CDR3: CASSYLTEVEDEKLFF. The CDR3, as DNA: TGTGCCAGCAGTTACTTGACTGAGGTTGAGGATGAAAAACTGTTTTTT.

The chain is built from TRBV3-1 (or the pseudogene TRBV3-2) and TRBJ1-2, with D unresolved. Between the trimmed V and J ends, which lost 1 base and 4 bases, there was a span of 10 bases. The germline V gene encodes CDR1 LGHDT and CDR2 YNNKEL (reference sequence). The CDR3 covers 14 residues. The CDR3 protein is CASSQVVDGYGYTF. CDR3 coding DNA: TGTGCCAGCAGCCAAGTCGTAGACGGCTATGGCTACACCTTC.

The CDR3 region is CASSLGFSTSRNLNEQFF. The CDR3 DNA reads TGTGCCAGCAGTTTGGGCTTTTCAACTAGCAGGAACCTCAATGAGCAGTTCTTC. This rearrangement joins TRBV27 to TRBJ2-1, with a tentative D call TRBD2 (6 bases). CDR1 MNHEY and CDR2 SMNVEV come from the germline V gene (reference sequence). V lost 3 bases to trimming and J lost 6 bases, with 24 bases between them. The CDR3 covers 18 residues.

The rearrangement links TRBV2 to TRBJ1-4, with D possibly TRBD1 on 5 matching bases. V was cut by 3 bases and J by 7 bases, with 12 bases left in between. Germline V gene sequence: CDR1 SNHLY, CDR2 FYNNEI. The CDR3 sequence is 14 residues long. In DNA form, the CDR3 reads TGTGCCAGCAGTGATGCGGGGAGGGGTGAAAAACTGTTTTTT. Its translation: CASSDAGRGEKLFF.

CDR3 sequence (DNA): TGTGCCAGCAGTTACCCGGGACAGGGGGCTTACGAGCAGTACTTC. Its protein is CASSYPGQGAYEQYF. The rearrangement links TRBV6-5 to TRBJ2-7, with 12 bases matching TRBD1. Germline loops: CDR1 MNHEY, CDR2 SVGAGI. The CDR3 has 15 amino acids. Losses at the gene ends were 2 bases for V and 4 bases for J; bases not matched to a gene: 3.

The chain couples TRBV7-9 to TRBJ2-3, with TRBD1 identical over 8 bases. The CDR3 covers 15 residues. The germline gives CDR1 SEHNR, CDR2 FQNEAQ (reference sequence). The V gene end was trimmed by 7 bases and the J gene end by 3 bases; junction bases not matched to a gene: 9. The CDR3 DNA follows: TGTGCCAGCACCAATCCACGACAGGGGACAGATACGCAGTATTTT. Encoded protein: CASTNPRQGTDTQYF.